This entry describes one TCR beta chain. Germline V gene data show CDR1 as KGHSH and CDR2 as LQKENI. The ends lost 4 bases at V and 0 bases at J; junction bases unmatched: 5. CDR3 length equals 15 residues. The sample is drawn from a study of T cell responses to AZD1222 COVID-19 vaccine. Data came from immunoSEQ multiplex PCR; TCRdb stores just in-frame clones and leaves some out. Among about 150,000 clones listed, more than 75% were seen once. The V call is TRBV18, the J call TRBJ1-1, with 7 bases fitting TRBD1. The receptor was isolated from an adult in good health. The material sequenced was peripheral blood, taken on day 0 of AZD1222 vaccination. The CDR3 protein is CASSQGQPMNTEAFF. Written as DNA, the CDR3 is TGTGCCAGCTCACAGGGACAGCCGATGAACACTGAAGCTTTCTTT.